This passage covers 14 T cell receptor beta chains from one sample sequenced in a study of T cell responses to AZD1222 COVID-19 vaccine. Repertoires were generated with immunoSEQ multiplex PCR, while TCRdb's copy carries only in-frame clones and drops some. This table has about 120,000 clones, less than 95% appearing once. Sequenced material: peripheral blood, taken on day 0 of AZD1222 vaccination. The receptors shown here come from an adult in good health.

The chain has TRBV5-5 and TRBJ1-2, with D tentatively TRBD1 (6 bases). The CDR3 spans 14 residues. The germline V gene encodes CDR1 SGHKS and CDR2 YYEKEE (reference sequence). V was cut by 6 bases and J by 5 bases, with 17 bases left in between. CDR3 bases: TGTGCCAGCACCCCCCTGGACAGTGGTTATGGCTACACCTTC. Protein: CASTPLDSGYGYTF. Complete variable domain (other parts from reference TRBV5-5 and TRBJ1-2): DAGVTQSPTHLIKTRGQQVTLRCSPISGHKSVSWYQQVLGQGPQFIFQYYEKEERGRGNFPDRFSARQFPNYSSELNVNALLLGDSALYLCASTPLDSGYGYTFGSGTRLTVV.

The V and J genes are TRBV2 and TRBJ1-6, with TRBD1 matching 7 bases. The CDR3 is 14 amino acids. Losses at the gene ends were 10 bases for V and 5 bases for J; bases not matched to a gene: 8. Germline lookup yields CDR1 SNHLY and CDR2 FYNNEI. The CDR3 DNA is TGTGCCACCAACCGGGACAGTAATAATTCACCCCTCCACTTT. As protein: CATNRDSNNSPLHF.

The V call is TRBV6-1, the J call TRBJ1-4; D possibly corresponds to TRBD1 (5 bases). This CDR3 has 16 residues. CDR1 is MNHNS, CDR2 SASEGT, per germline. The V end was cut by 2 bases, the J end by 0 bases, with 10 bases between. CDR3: CASSELTASTNEKLFF. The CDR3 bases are TGTGCCAGCAGTGAACTGACAGCCTCAACTAATGAAAAACTGTTTTTT.

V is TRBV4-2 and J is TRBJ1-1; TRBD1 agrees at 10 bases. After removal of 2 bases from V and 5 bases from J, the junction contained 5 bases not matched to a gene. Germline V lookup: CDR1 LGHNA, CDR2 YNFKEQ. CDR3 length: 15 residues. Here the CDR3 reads CASSQPRTGGTEAFF. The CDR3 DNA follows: TGTGCCAGCAGCCAACCTCGGACAGGGGGGACTGAAGCTTTCTTT.

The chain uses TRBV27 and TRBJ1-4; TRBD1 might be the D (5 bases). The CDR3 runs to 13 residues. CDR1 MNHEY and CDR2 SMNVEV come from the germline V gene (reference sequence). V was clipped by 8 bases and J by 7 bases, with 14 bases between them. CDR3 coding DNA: TGTGCCAGCCAAAAGACGGGGACTGAAAAACTGTTTTTT. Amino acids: CASQKTGTEKLFF.

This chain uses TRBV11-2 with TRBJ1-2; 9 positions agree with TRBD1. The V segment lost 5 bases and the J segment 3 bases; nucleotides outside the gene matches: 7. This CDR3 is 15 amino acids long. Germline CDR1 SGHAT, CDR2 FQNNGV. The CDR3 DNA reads TGTGCCAGCAGCCCCGGGACAGGGTGGGACTATGGCTACACCTTC. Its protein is CASSPGTGWDYGYTF.

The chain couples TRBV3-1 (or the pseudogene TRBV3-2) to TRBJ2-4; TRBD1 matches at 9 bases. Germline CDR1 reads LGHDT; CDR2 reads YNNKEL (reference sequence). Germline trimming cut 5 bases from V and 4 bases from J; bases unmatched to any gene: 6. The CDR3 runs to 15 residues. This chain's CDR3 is CASSSTGGAKNIQYF. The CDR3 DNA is TGTGCCAGCAGCTCAACAGGGGGCGCGAAAAACATTCAGTACTTC.

CDR3 nucleotide sequence: TGCGCCAGCAGCCCCGGGCTCCATACAGGGAGGGGAGGGAACACTGAAGCTTTCTTT. As protein: CASSPGLHTGRGGNTEAFF. The chain links TRBV5-1 to TRBJ1-1; tentatively, D is TRBD1 (6 bases). The V gene's germline CDR1 is SGHRS and CDR2 YFSETQ. Deletions cut 4 bases from V and 1 base from J, with 26 bases between. This CDR3 comprises 19 residues.

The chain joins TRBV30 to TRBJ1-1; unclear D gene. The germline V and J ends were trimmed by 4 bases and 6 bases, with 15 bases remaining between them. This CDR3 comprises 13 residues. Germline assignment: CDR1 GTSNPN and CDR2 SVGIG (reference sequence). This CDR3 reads CAWTPNRASEAFF. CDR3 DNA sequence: TGTGCCTGGACCCCCAACCGGGCCTCTGAAGCTTTCTTT.

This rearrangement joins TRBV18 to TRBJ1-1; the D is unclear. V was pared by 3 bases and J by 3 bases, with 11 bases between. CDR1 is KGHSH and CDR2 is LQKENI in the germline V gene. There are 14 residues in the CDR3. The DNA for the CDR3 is TGTGCCAGCTCACCTCGGTCAGGCGACACTGAAGCTTTCTTT. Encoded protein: CASSPRSGDTEAFF.

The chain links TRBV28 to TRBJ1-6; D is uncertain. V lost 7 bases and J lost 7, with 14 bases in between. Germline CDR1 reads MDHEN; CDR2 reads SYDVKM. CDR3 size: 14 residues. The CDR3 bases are TGTGCCAGCACCCTCCCAGGCAACAATTCACCCCTCCACTTT. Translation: CASTLPGNNSPLHF.

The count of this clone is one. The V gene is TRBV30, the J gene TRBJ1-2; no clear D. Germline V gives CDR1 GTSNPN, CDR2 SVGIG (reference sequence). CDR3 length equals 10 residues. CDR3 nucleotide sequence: TGTGCGGCCGGGCCTAAAGACTACACCTTC. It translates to CAAGPKDYTF.

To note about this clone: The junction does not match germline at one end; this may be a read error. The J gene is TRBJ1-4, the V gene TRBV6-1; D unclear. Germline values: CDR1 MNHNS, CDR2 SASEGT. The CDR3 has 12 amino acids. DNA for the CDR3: TGTGCCAGCAGTGATGGGGATGGGCAGTACACTTTT. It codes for CASSDGDGQYTF.

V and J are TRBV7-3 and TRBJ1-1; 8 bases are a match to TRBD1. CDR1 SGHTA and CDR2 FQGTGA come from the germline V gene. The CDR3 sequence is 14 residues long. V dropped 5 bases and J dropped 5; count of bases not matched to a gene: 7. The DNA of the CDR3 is TGTGCCAGCAGCCCGCAGGGGGCGCGAACTGAAGCTTTCTTT. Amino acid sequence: CASSPQGARTEAFF.